One sample yielded the 25 T cell receptor beta chains listed below, sequenced in a study of chemoradiotherapy in HPV16-positive cancers. Here immunoSEQ multiplex PCR was the method, and the copy in TCRdb shows in-frame clones only, minus some. The repertoire holds some 5,000 clones, with 93% as singletons. This material was obtained from a patient who underwent chemoradiotherapy. Every receptor here comes from a human donor with HPV-associated anogenital cancer.

V usage is TRBV18 and J usage is TRBJ1-1; D is undetermined. Trimming took off 0 bases at V and 1 base at J, with 6 bases between the two ends. Per germline, CDR1 KGHSH and CDR2 LQKENI. The CDR3 runs 14 residues. The CDR3 spells CASSPPNRNTEAFF. CDR3 sequence (DNA): TGTGCCAGCTCACCACCCAATCGGAACACTGAAGCTTTCTTT. The whole variable domain, filled in from reference TRBV18 and TRBJ1-1, reads NAGVMQNPRHLVRRRGQEARLRCSPMKGHSHVYWYRQLPEEGLKFMVYLQKENIIDESGMPKERFSAEFPKEGPSILRIQQVVRGDSAAYFCASSPPNRNTEAFFGQGTRLTVV.

The J gene is TRBJ2-1, the V gene TRBV6-5; D might be TRBD2 (5 bases). Germline-derived CDR1 and CDR2 are MNHEY and SVGAGI. The CDR3 has 15 amino acids. The germline V and J ends were trimmed by 6 bases and 1 base, with 13 bases remaining between them. The CDR3 bases are TGTGCCAGCAGCCCGGGGAATCCTTCCTACAATGAGCAGTTCTTC. Translating gives CASSPGNPSYNEQFF.

The CDR3 protein is CASSLGMSETQYF. In DNA, the CDR3 is TGTGCCAGCAGCTTGGGGATGTCCGAGACCCAGTACTTC. The chain combines TRBV7-9 with TRBJ2-5, with D unclear. The CDR3 is made up of 13 amino acids. Looked up from germline, CDR1 is SEHNR and CDR2 is FQNEAQ (reference sequence). The V end lost 3 bases, the J end lost 5 bases, and 10 bases lay between the germline ends.

The chain carries TRBV19 and TRBJ1-1; 10 bases align to TRBD1. V shed 6 bases and J 7 bases; nucleotides not matched to a gene: 11. This CDR3 region has 15 residues. Germline CDR1 reads LNHDA; CDR2 reads SQIVND (reference sequence). The CDR3 protein is CASRPDRGGINEAFF. Here the CDR3 DNA reads TGTGCCAGTAGGCCGGACAGGGGGGGGATTAATGAAGCTTTCTTT.

V gene TRBV11-2 combines with J gene TRBJ2-7, with a weak D call TRBD2 (6 bases). The CDR3 sequence is 11 residues long. Trimming shortened V by 7 bases and J by 10 bases, and 14 bases separated the two germline ends. Germline values: CDR1 SGHAT, CDR2 FQNNGV. In DNA, the CDR3 is TGTGCCAGCAATACCGGCGGGAATCAGTACTTC. Protein sequence: CASNTGGNQYF. The full variable domain, with the rest looked up from reference TRBV11-2 and TRBJ2-7, is EAGVAQSPRYKIIEKRQSVAFWCNPISGHATLYWYQQILGQGPKLLIQFQNNGVVDDSQLPKDRFSAERLKGVDSTLKIQPAKLEDSAVYLCASNTGGNQYFGPGTRLTVT.

This sequence joins TRBV4-1 and TRBJ2-1; D is uncertain. The CDR3 is made up of 15 amino acids. Germline lookup yields CDR1 MGHRA and CDR2 YSYEKL. The germline V and J ends were trimmed by 0 bases and 11 bases, with 17 bases remaining between them. CDR3 nucleotide sequence: TGCGCCAGCAGCCAAGATCGGGTTTTAGCTACCCAGCAGTTCTTC. The encoded protein is CASSQDRVLATQQFF.

The chain is built from TRBV27 and TRBJ2-1; the D gene is possibly TRBD2 (6 bases). CDR1 is MNHEY, CDR2 SMNVEV, per germline (reference sequence). The V and J ends lost 0 bases and 2 bases respectively, with 11 bases between them. The CDR3 runs 16 residues. The CDR3 protein is CASSLSEGSTYNEQFF. For the CDR3, the DNA is TGTGCCAGCAGTTTATCGGAGGGATCCACCTACAATGAGCAGTTCTTC.

The chain carries TRBV30 and TRBJ2-1; D is undetermined. V was pared by 3 bases and J by 5 bases, with 5 bases between. The CDR3 extends over 11 amino acids. The germline gives CDR1 GTSNPN, CDR2 SVGIG (reference sequence). CDR3 in DNA: TGTGCCTGGAGCGGAGACAATGAGCAGTTCTTC. Amino acids: CAWSGDNEQFF.

J is TRBJ2-1 and V is TRBV2, with 7 nucleotides matching TRBD2. The CDR3 has 16 amino acids. The V and J ends lost 7 bases and 2 bases, in that order; junction bases with no gene match: 11. Germline CDR1 reads SNHLY; CDR2 reads FYNNEI. Here the CDR3 DNA reads TGTGCCAGCATAGGGCTAGCGGACAATACCTACAATGAGCAGTTCTTC. Translating it yields CASIGLADNTYNEQFF. The whole variable domain, filled in from reference TRBV2 and TRBJ2-1, reads EPEVTQTPSHQVTQMGQEVILRCVPISNHLYFYWYRQILGQKVEFLVSFYNNEISEKSEIFDDQFSVERPDGSNFTLKIRSTKLEDSAMYFCASIGLADNTYNEQFFGPGTRLTVL.

The chain combines TRBV28 with TRBJ2-2; D assignment may be TRBD1 or TRBD2 (5 bases each). Looked up from germline, CDR1 is MDHEN and CDR2 is SYDVKM. V dropped 4 bases and J dropped 3 bases, with 9 bases sitting between them. The CDR3 sequence is 14 residues long. The CDR3 loop reads CASSSGTHTGELFF. The CDR3 DNA is TGTGCCAGCAGTTCCGGGACCCACACCGGGGAGCTGTTTTTT. The variable domain in full, completed from reference TRBV28 and TRBJ2-2, reads DVKVTQSSRYLVKRTGEKVFLECVQDMDHENMFWYRQDPGLGLRLIYFSYDVKMKEKGDIPEGYSVSREKKERFSLILESASTNQTSMYLCASSSGTHTGELFFGEGSRLTVL.

The rearrangement links TRBV19 to TRBJ1-1; D might be TRBD1 (6 bases). CDR1 is LNHDA, CDR2 SQIVND, per germline (reference sequence). This CDR3 is built from 15 residues. V was trimmed by 5 bases and J by 3 bases, leaving 16 bases between them. The CDR3 region is CASSVSGTSYTEAFF. The CDR3 coding sequence is TGTGCCAGTAGTGTCTCCGGGACATCGTACACTGAAGCTTTCTTT. The full variable domain, in which reference TRBV19 and TRBJ1-1 provide the parts outside the CDR3, is DGGITQSPKYLFRKEGQNVTLSCEQNLNHDAMYWYRQDPGQGLRLIYYSQIVNDFQKGDIAEGYSVSREKKESFPLTVTSAQKNPTAFYLCASSVSGTSYTEAFFGQGTRLTVV.

The chain couples TRBV30 to TRBJ1-2, with D maybe TRBD1 (6 bases). This CDR3 has 11 amino acids. Deletions cut 3 bases from V and 7 bases from J, with 9 bases between. Germline CDR1 and CDR2: GTSNPN and SVGIG (reference sequence). CDR3 region: CAWSLGGGYTF. In nucleotides, the CDR3 is TGTGCCTGGAGCTTAGGGGGTGGCTACACCTTC.

This rearrangement joins TRBV10-1 to TRBJ2-3, with D perhaps matching TRBD2 (5 bases). The CDR3 covers 15 residues. Trimming removed 5 bases at V and 0 bases at J, with 12 bases between. Germline V gene lookup returns CDR1 WNHNN and CDR2 SYGVQD (reference sequence). The CDR3 loop is CASSPERRSTDTQYF. The DNA for the CDR3 is TGCGCCAGCAGTCCCGAGCGGAGGAGCACAGATACGCAGTATTTT.

The chain recombines TRBV20-1 with TRBJ1-2; D unclear. The V and J ends lost 5 bases and 8 bases respectively, with 12 bases between them. The germline CDR1 and CDR2 sequences are DFQATT and SNEGSKA (reference sequence). This CDR3 is 11 amino acids long. This CDR3 reads CSAGRSSGYTF. Here the CDR3 DNA reads TGCAGTGCTGGACGGTCGAGCGGCTACACCTTC.

This clone was seen only a few times. The J gene is TRBJ1-4, the V gene TRBV5-1; TRBD1 matches 8 bases. J was trimmed by 0 bases and V by 3 bases; bases with no gene match: 7. Germline assignment: CDR1 SGHRS and CDR2 YFSETQ. CDR3 length: 17 amino acids. CDR3 sequence reads: CASSSTGTGATNEKLFF. CDR3 coding DNA: TGCGCCAGCAGCTCTACCGGGACAGGCGCAACTAATGAAAAACTGTTTTTT.

This rearrangement joins TRBV27 to TRBJ2-1; D unresolved. The V and J ends lost 5 bases and 4 bases respectively, with 3 bases between them. CDR1 is MNHEY and CDR2 is SMNVEV in the germline V gene (reference sequence). The CDR3 is 11 residues long. The CDR3 nucleotides are TGTGCCAGCAGTAGGTACAATGAGCAGTTCTTC. Residues: CASSRYNEQFF.

J is TRBJ1-1 and V is TRBV19; 9 bases agree with TRBD1. There are 18 residues in the CDR3. Germline V gene lookup returns CDR1 LNHDA and CDR2 SQIVND (reference sequence). Trimming removed 3 bases from V and 0 bases from J; junction bases left unmatched: 11. As DNA, the CDR3 is TGTGCCAGTAGTATGAGGGGTGGAAGACAGGGGGTGAACACTGAAGCTTTCTTT. Translating it yields CASSMRGGRQGVNTEAFF. The whole variable domain, filled in from reference TRBV19 and TRBJ1-1, reads DGGITQSPKYLFRKEGQNVTLSCEQNLNHDAMYWYRQDPGQGLRLIYYSQIVNDFQKGDIAEGYSVSREKKESFPLTVTSAQKNPTAFYLCASSMRGGRQGVNTEAFFGQGTRLTVV.

This clone has only one observation. The chain joins TRBV6-5 to TRBJ1-2; D remains unclear. Trimming took off 4 bases at V and 0 bases at J, with 9 bases between the two ends. The CDR3 spans 14 residues. The V gene's germline CDR1 is MNHEY and CDR2 SVGAGI. The CDR3 reads CASSLVPANYGYTF. CDR3 bases: TGTGCCAGCAGTTTAGTCCCAGCTAACTATGGCTACACCTTC.

This chain links TRBV6-1 with TRBJ1-5; TRBD1 is a possible D gene (6 bases). The germline V gene has CDR1 MNHNS and CDR2 SASEGT. Trimming shortened V by 7 bases and J by 1 base, and 14 bases separated the two germline ends. The CDR3 loop spans 15 amino acids. CDR3 in amino acids: CASTGRGASNQPQHF. The DNA for the CDR3 is TGTGCCAGCACGGGACGGGGGGCGAGCAATCAGCCCCAGCATTTT.

The chain links TRBV27 to TRBJ2-5; D is ambiguous. This CDR3 comprises 13 residues. Germline assignment: CDR1 MNHEY and CDR2 SMNVEV (reference sequence). V was shortened by 4 bases and J by 5 bases, with 11 bases between the two germline ends. CDR3 amino acids: CASSSAGWETQYF. DNA of the CDR3: TGTGCCAGCAGTTCGGCCGGGTGGGAGACCCAGTACTTC.

V is TRBV7-9 and J is TRBJ2-7, with D uncertain. The CDR3 spans 12 residues. Germline lookup yields CDR1 SEHNR and CDR2 FQNEAQ (reference sequence). The V end was cut by 4 bases, the J end by 3 bases, with 7 bases between. CDR3: CASSSEFYEQYF. The CDR3 DNA sequence: TGTGCCAGCAGCTCAGAGTTCTACGAGCAGTACTTC.

The sample holds one count of this clone. V usage is TRBV4-2 and J usage is TRBJ1-4, with D unclear. CDR3 length: 14 residues. Germline CDR1 is LGHNA and CDR2 is YNFKEQ. Trimming left V 3 bases short and J 7 bases short, with 12 bases between. In DNA, the CDR3 is TGTGCCAGCAGCCAGCCCGGGGAGGGTGAAAAACTGTTTTTT. As protein: CASSQPGEGEKLFF.

The CDR3, as DNA: TGTGCCAGCAGCCAAAGACAGGGTTCACCCCTCCACTTT. Translating it yields CASSQRQGSPLHF. The chain uses TRBV9 and TRBJ1-6, with TRBD1 matching 7 bases. The CDR3 length is 13 residues. With 4 bases clipped from V and 9 bases from J, the junction kept 4 bases outside the gene matches. Germline assignment: CDR1 SGDLS and CDR2 YYNGEE.

V usage is TRBV6-4 and J usage is TRBJ2-1; weak D call: TRBD1 (5 bases). CDR3 length: 14 amino acids. Trimming cost V 4 bases and J 6 bases, with 13 bases left between them. Looked up from germline, CDR1 is MRHNA and CDR2 is SNTAGT. The CDR3 spells CASSGQGGGNEQFF. As DNA, the CDR3 is TGTGCCAGCAGTGGTCAGGGTGGCGGCAATGAGCAGTTCTTC.

The chain couples TRBV30 to TRBJ2-3, with a tentative D call TRBD1 (5 bases). V was cut by 3 bases and J by 2 bases, with 12 bases left in between. CDR1 and CDR2 from the germline V gene are GTSNPN and SVGIG (reference sequence). This CDR3 has 14 amino acids. The DNA of the CDR3 is TGTGCCTGGAGCAGGAGACAGCTCACAGATACGCAGTATTTT. Protein: CAWSRRQLTDTQYF.